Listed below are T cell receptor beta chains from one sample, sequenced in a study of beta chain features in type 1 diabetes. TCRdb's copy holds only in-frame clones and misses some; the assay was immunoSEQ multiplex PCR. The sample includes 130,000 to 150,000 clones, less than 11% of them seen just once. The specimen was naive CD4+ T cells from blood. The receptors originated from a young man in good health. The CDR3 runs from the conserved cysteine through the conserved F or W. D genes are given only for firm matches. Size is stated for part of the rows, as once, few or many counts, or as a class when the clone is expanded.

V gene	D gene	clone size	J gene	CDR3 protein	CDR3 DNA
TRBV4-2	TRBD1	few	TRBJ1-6	CASSQDPGQSPLHF	TGTGCCAGCAGCCAGGACCCGGGACAGTCACCCCTCCACTTT
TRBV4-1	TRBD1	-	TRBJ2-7	CASSQGGQLAYEQYF	TGCGCCAGCAGCCAAGGGGGACAGTTGGCCTACGAGCAGTACTTC
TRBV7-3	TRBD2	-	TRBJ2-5	CASSPPSGGLETQYF	TGTGCCAGCAGCCCCCCTAGCGGGGGGTTGGAGACCCAGTACTTC
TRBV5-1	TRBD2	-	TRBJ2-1	CASSLLAGSISYNEQFF	TGCGCCAGCAGCTTACTAGCGGGTTCTATCTCCTACAATGAGCAGTTCTTC
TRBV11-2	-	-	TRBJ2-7	CASSPRTGSSYEQYF	TGTGCCAGCAGTCCTAGGACGGGGAGCTCCTACGAGCAGTACTTC
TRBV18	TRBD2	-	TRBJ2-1	CASSPPAAGVHNEQFF	TGTGCCAGCTCACCACCGGCAGCGGGGGTCCACAATGAGCAGTTCTTC
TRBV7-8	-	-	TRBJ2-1	CASSTGGWQFF	TGTGCCAGCAGCACGGGCGGGTGGCAGTTCTTC
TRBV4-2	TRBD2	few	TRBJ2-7	CASSQRGGLGQYF	TGTGCCAGCAGCCAACGGGGGGGCCTCGGGCAGTACTTC
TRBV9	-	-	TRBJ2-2	CASSVTSGTPNTGELFF	TGTGCCAGCAGCGTGACCTCCGGGACACCGAACACCGGGGAGCTGTTTTTT
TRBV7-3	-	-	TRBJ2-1	CASSVYREGSEQFF	TGTGCCAGCAGCGTTTACAGGGAGGGTAGTGAGCAGTTCTTC
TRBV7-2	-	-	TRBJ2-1	CASSLGWGGQNEQFF	TGTGCCAGCAGCTTAGGGTGGGGGGGCCAGAATGAGCAGTTCTTC
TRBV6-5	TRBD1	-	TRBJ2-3	CASSYQGATDTQYF	TGTGCCAGCAGTTACCAGGGGGCCACAGATACGCAGTATTTT
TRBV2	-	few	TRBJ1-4	CASRGQREKLFF	TGTGCCAGCAGGGGGCAAAGAGAAAAACTGTTTTTT
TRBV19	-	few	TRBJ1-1	CASSLGTFGYTEAFF	TGTGCCAGTAGTCTGGGGACATTCGGGTACACTGAAGCTTTCTTT
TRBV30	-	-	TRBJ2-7	CAWSAILDYEQYF	TGTGCCTGGAGTGCGATACTAGATTACGAGCAGTACTTC
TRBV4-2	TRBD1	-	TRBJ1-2	CASSQEGQSSNYGYTF	TGTGCCAGCAGCCAAGAGGGACAGAGCTCTAACTATGGCTACACCTTC
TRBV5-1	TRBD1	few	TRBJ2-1	CASSSGQGAYNEQFF	TGCGCCAGCAGCTCCGGACAGGGGGCCTACAATGAGCAGTTCTTC
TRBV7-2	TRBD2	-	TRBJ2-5	CASRRYSGGATQYF	TGTGCCAGCAGACGCTATAGCGGGGGGGCTACCCAGTACTTC
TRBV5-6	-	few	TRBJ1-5	CASSLGQGSQPQHF	TGTGCCAGCAGCTTAGGTCAGGGTAGTCAGCCCCAGCATTTT
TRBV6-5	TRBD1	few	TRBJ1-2	CASSSLNRGYGYTF	TGTGCCAGCAGTTCGCTAAACAGGGGGTATGGCTACACCTTC
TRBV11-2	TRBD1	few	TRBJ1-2	CASNPLRGLSDGYTF	TGTGCCAGCAACCCTCTTAGGGGGCTAAGCGATGGCTACACCTTC
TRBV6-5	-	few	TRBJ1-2	CASSYSGSGNGYTF	TGTGCCAGCAGTTACTCCGGGAGCGGGAATGGCTACACCTTC
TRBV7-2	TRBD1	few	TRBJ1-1	CASSLGQGAEAFF	TGTGCCAGCAGCTTAGGACAGGGGGCTGAAGCTTTCTTT
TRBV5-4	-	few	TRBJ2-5	CASSLVPSQETQYF	TGTGCCAGCAGCTTGGTCCCCAGCCAAGAGACCCAGTACTTC
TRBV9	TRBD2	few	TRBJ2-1	CASSAHLAGGRYEQFF	TGTGCCAGCAGCGCCCATCTAGCGGGGGGTAGGTACGAGCAGTTCTTC
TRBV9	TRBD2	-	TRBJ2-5	CASSDRTRGETQYF	TGTGCCAGCAGCGACCGGACTAGGGGAGAGACCCAGTACTTC
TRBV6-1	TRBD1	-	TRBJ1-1	CASSGTGGMNTEAFF	TGTGCCAGCAGTGGGACAGGGGGCATGAACACTGAAGCTTTCTTT
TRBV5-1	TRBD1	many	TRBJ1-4	CASSPGTGINEKLFF	TGCGCCAGCAGCCCGGGGACAGGGATTAATGAAAAACTGTTTTTT
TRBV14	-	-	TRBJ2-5	CASSQVQGSQETQYF	TGTGCCAGCAGCCAAGTCCAGGGGTCGCAAGAGACCCAGTACTTC
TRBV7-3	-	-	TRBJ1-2	CASSSQGRPYTF	TGTGCCAGCAGCTCACAGGGTCGACCCTACACCTTC
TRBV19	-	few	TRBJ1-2	CASKAGATNYGYTF	TGTGCCAGTAAAGCTGGGGCCACGAACTATGGCTACACCTTC
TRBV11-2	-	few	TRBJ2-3	CASSLRLDTQYF	TGTGCCAGCAGCCTCAGACTCGATACGCAGTATTTT
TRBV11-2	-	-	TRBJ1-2	CASSLGPGVKGYTF	TGTGCCAGCAGCTTAGGGCCCGGGGTTAAAGGCTACACCTTC
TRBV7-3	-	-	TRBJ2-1	CASSAYRASNEQFF	TGTGCCAGCAGCGCCTACAGGGCCTCCAATGAGCAGTTCTTC
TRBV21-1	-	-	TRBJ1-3	CASSKEDRVGNTIYF	TGTGCCAGCAGCAAAGAGGATCGGGTTGGAAACACCATATATTTT
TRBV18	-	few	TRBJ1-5	CASSQGRDQPQHF	TGTGCCAGCTCTCAGGGGCGGGATCAGCCCCAGCATTTT
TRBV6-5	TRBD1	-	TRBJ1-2	CASRPQGAWYGYTF	TGTGCCAGCAGACCACAGGGGGCATGGTATGGCTACACCTTC
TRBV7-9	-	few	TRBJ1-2	CASSQTKGANYGYTF	TGTGCCAGCAGCCAAACGAAGGGGGCTAACTATGGCTACACCTTC
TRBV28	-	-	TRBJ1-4	CASLSSTGFNEKLFF	TGTGCCAGCCTATCGTCGACAGGTTTTAATGAAAAACTGTTTTTT
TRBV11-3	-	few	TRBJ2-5	CASSLGSIGGTQYF	TGTGCCAGCAGCTTGGGGTCGATCGGGGGGACCCAGTACTTC
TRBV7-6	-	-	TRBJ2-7	CASSLASSYEQYF	TGTGCCAGCAGCTTAGCCAGTTCCTACGAGCAGTACTTC
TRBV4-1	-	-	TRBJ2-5	CASSQVSGQETQYF	TGCGCCAGCAGCCAAGTCAGCGGACAAGAGACCCAGTACTTC
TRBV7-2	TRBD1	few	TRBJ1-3	CASSYGQGGRSGNTIYF	TGTGCCAGCAGCTATGGACAGGGGGGCCGCTCTGGAAACACCATATATTTT
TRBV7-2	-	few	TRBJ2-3	CASSSLGGGPDTQYF	TGTGCCAGCAGCTCCTTAGGCGGGGGCCCAGATACGCAGTATTTT
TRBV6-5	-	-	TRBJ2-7	CASSYSRGIYEQYF	TGTGCCAGCAGTTACTCCAGGGGAATCTACGAGCAGTACTTC
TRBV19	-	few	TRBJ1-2	CASSISDSSYGYTF	TGTGCCAGTAGTATTTCGGACTCTTCCTATGGCTACACCTTC
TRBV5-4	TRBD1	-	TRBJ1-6	CASSLWRRQGGNSPLHF	TGTGCCAGCAGCTTATGGCGTAGACAGGGAGGTAATTCACCCCTCCACTTT
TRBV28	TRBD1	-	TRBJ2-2	CASRPGGTGRVGELFF	TGTGCCAGCAGACCCGGGGGGACAGGGAGAGTCGGGGAGCTGTTTTTT
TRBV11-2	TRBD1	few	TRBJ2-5	CASSSDRGETQYF	TGTGCCAGCAGCTCGGACAGGGGCGAGACCCAGTACTTC
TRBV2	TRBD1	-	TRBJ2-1	CASRLGQGSYNEQFF	TGTGCCAGCAGGTTGGGACAGGGGTCCTACAATGAGCAGTTCTTC
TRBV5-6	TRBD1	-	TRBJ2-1	CASNIRQGGLNEQFF	TGTGCCAGCAACATACGACAGGGTGGGCTAAATGAGCAGTTCTTC
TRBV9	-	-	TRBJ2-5	CASSEKLAVETQYF	TGTGCCAGCAGCGAGAAACTAGCCGTCGAGACCCAGTACTTC
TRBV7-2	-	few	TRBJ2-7	CASSRETGTYEQYF	TGTGCCAGCAGCCGGGAGACGGGAACCTACGAGCAGTACTTC